Detailed here is one TCR beta chain. The V gene's germline CDR1 is SGHAT and CDR2 FQDESV (reference sequence). The CDR3 length is 13 residues. V shed 5 bases and J shed 3 bases, with 10 bases lying between them. These data come from a study of T cells in tuberculosis. Some clones are missing from TCRdb's copy, which holds only in-frame ones; the method was immunoSEQ multiplex PCR. The sample yields more than 35,000 clones, about 95% seen once. The chain recombines TRBV11-1 with TRBJ1-1, with unresolved D. The source is a donor between 5 and 29 years old with latent tuberculosis or without tuberculosis infection. The sample was PBMCs. The chain's CDR3 is CASSPSEDTEAFF. Here the CDR3 DNA reads TGTGCCAGCAGCCCCTCTGAGGACACTGAAGCTTTCTTT.